The 26 T cell receptor beta chains below all came from one sample that was sequenced in a study of blood T cell repertoires in COVID-19 (dated by TCRdb to about 2020). The library was built by means of the immunoSEQ multiplex PCR assay. Imported from immuneACCESS, the table was reduced by TCRdb to in-frame sequences with V and J called. These copies leave out some clones; in studies compared against another copy, an unresolved V gene accounts for under half, and the cause of the remainder is not known. In all, the sample holds about 64,000 clones, and approximately 91% of those were seen once. Around 3.9% of the sample belongs to the ten largest clones. Specimen: peripheral blood. The receptor source for this set is a man aged 65 to 79 with acute or convalescent COVID-19.

The J gene is TRBJ1-2, the V gene TRBV18; TRBD1 aligns across 9 bases. The CDR3 runs 13 residues. Germline CDR1 reads KGHSH; CDR2 reads LQKENI. V was pared by 7 bases and J by 4 bases, with 4 bases of the junction left unmatched. DNA of the CDR3: TGTGCCAGCTTCCCGACAGGGGGCTATGGCTACACCTTC. It yields the protein CASFPTGGYGYTF. The full variable domain, with the rest looked up from reference TRBV18 and TRBJ1-2, is NAGVMQNPRHLVRRRGQEARLRCSPMKGHSHVYWYRQLPEEGLKFMVYLQKENIIDESGMPKERFSAEFPKEGPSILRIQQVVRGDSAAYFCASFPTGGYGYTFGSGTRLTVV.

The chain combines TRBV6-5 with TRBJ1-2; 7 nucleotides line up with TRBD1. The germline V gene encodes CDR1 MNHEY and CDR2 SVGAGI. The CDR3 consists of 15 residues. With 6 bases clipped from V and 5 bases from J, the junction kept 12 bases outside the gene matches. The CDR3 loop reads CASREGAGPAYGYTF. The CDR3 DNA is TGTGCCAGCAGAGAGGGGGCGGGCCCGGCGTATGGCTACACCTTC.

The J gene is TRBJ2-1, the V gene TRBV9; D possibly corresponds to TRBD1 (6 bases). This CDR3 contains 15 residues. V was clipped by 1 base and J by 5 bases, with 13 bases between them. CDR1 and CDR2 (germline): SGDLS, YYNGEE. The CDR3 DNA sequence: TGTGCCAGCAGCGTAAATGAAGGACAGAACAATGAGCAGTTCTTC. Its translation is CASSVNEGQNNEQFF.

The chain combines TRBV4-2 with TRBJ1-3; 7 nucleotides align to TRBD1. Germline CDR1 is LGHNA and CDR2 is YNFKEQ. V gave up 5 bases and J gave up 4 bases; unmatched junction bases: 17. The CDR3 has 18 residues. In DNA form, the CDR3 reads TGTGCCAGCAGCTCAACAACCCTTGGACAGGCGGGAGGAAACACCATATATTTT. Protein product: CASSSTTLGQAGGNTIYF.

The chain has TRBV10-3 and TRBJ1-1, with 8 bases identical to TRBD1. CDR1 is ENHRY, CDR2 SYGVKD, per germline. The V segment lost 4 bases and the J segment 3 bases; nucleotides outside the gene matches: 7. This CDR3 comprises 15 residues. In DNA, the CDR3 is TGTGCCATCAGTGGCAGGGGGCTAAGTCACACTGAAGCTTTCTTT. Amino acid sequence: CAISGRGLSHTEAFF.

This clone was counted only a few times. The CDR3 here is CASSLVAGLHQETQYF. As DNA, the CDR3 is TGTGCCAGCAGCTTAGTGGCAGGGTTGCACCAAGAGACCCAGTACTTC. The chain joins TRBV11-2 to TRBJ2-5; D is possibly TRBD1 (5 bases). The CDR3 is 16 amino acids. CDR1 and CDR2 (germline): SGHAT, FQNNGV. Trimming took 1 base from V and 0 from J, leaving 12 bases between them. The whole variable domain, filled in from reference TRBV11-2 and TRBJ2-5, reads EAGVAQSPRYKIIEKRQSVAFWCNPISGHATLYWYQQILGQGPKLLIQFQNNGVVDDSQLPKDRFSAERLKGVDSTLKIQPAKLEDSAVYLCASSLVAGLHQETQYFGPGTRLLVL.

The genes are TRBV18 and TRBJ2-7, with D possibly being TRBD2 (5 bases). This CDR3 region has 15 residues. Germline-derived CDR1 and CDR2 are KGHSH and LQKENI. V was cut by 5 bases and J by 0 bases, with 14 bases left in between. CDR3 coding DNA: TGTGCCAGCTCAACTCCGGACGGGATCTCCTACGAGCAGTACTTC. This encodes CASSTPDGISYEQYF.

The chain employs TRBV28 and TRBJ1-5; a weak D match, TRBD1 (6 bases). The germline V gene has CDR1 MDHEN and CDR2 SYDVKM. This CDR3 comprises 14 residues. The V gene lost 8 bases and the J gene lost 4 bases, with 15 bases spanning the gap. DNA of the CDR3: TGTGCCAGCGGGGGCAGGGGACCAAATCAGCCCCAGCATTTT. Its translation is CASGGRGPNQPQHF.

The CDR3 DNA reads TGCGCCAGCAGTGAGTCGGGGGCAGGGGTAGAAAATGAGCAGTTCTTC. As protein: CASSESGAGVENEQFF. The rearrangement joins TRBV10-1 to TRBJ2-1, with D perhaps matching TRBD1 (6 bases). Germline V lookup: CDR1 WNHNN, CDR2 SYGVQD (reference sequence). This CDR3 contains 16 residues. The ends were cut back, 0 bases at V and 7 bases at J, with 16 bases in the middle.

CDR3 in amino acids: CASSLGGGGTEAFF. CDR3 bases: TGCGCCAGCAGCCTCGGGGGGGGAGGGACTGAAGCTTTCTTT. The chain is built from TRBV4-1 and TRBJ1-1, with D perhaps matching TRBD1 (5 bases). From germline, CDR1 is MGHRA and CDR2 YSYEKL. Trimming removed 4 bases at V and 5 bases at J, with 14 bases between. This CDR3 comprises 14 residues.

This clone was seen just once. The chain carries TRBV14 and TRBJ1-2; D uncertain. V was clipped by 4 bases and J by 1 base, with 10 bases between them. The CDR3 has 14 residues. Germline V gene sequence: CDR1 SGHDN, CDR2 FVKESK. The CDR3 protein is CASSRLGNNYGYTF. For the CDR3, the DNA is TGTGCCAGCAGCCGCCTCGGGAATAACTATGGCTACACCTTC.

The chain joins TRBV11-3 to TRBJ2-1; perhaps TRBD2 as D (7 bases). Trimming took off 5 bases at V and 4 bases at J, with 12 bases between the two ends. Germline CDR1 and CDR2: SGHNT and YENEEA. The CDR3 is 14 residues long. The CDR3 loop is CASSPRGAYNEQFF. The CDR3 DNA reads as TGTGCCAGCAGCCCACGGGGGGCATACAATGAGCAGTTCTTC. Combining the CDR3 with reference TRBV11-3 and TRBJ2-1 gives the whole variable domain EAGVVQSPRYKIIEKKQPVAFWCNPISGHNTLYWYLQNLGQGPELLIRYENEEAVDDSQLPKDRFSAERLKGVDSTLKIQPAELGDSAVYLCASSPRGAYNEQFFGPGTRLTVL.

The chain has TRBV7-6 and TRBJ1-5, with D maybe TRBD1 (6 bases). From germline, CDR1 is SGHVS and CDR2 FNYEAQ. V was cut by 1 base and J by 3 bases, with 19 bases left in between. The CDR3 loop spans 18 amino acids. CDR3 sequence (DNA): TGTGCCAGCAGCTTAGGCCAAAAGACGGGACACCTCAATCAGCCCCAGCATTTT. Translated: CASSLGQKTGHLNQPQHF.

This sequence joins TRBV7-6 and TRBJ2-5; possible D gene TRBD1, 5 bases. Trimming cost V 4 bases and J 5 bases, with 14 bases left between them. Germline loops: CDR1 SGHVS, CDR2 FNYEAQ. The CDR3 loop spans 14 amino acids. DNA for the CDR3: TGTGCCAGCAGCTCCCCGGACATTGGCGAGACCCAGTACTTC. Its protein product is CASSSPDIGETQYF.

The chain uses TRBV28 and TRBJ2-1; no clear D. CDR3 length: 12 residues. The V end was cut by 5 bases, the J end by 4 bases, with 6 bases between. CDR1 is MDHEN and CDR2 is SYDVKM in the germline V gene. The CDR3: CASSLEYNEQFF. The CDR3, as DNA: TGTGCCAGCAGTCTTGAGTACAATGAGCAGTTCTTC.

In this sample, this clone turned up once. In DNA form, the CDR3 reads TGTGCCAGCAGCTTAGGGGCAGCTACTTATTCACCCCTCCACTTT. Protein: CASSLGAATYSPLHF. The chain recombines TRBV11-1 with TRBJ1-6; D is unresolved. V lost 1 base and J lost 8, with 12 bases in between. Germline CDR1 reads SGHAT; CDR2 reads FQDESV (reference sequence). This CDR3 is built from 15 residues.

The chain recombines TRBV5-4 with TRBJ2-2; possibly TRBD2 for D (7 bases). CDR1 is SGHNT, CDR2 YYREEE, per germline (reference sequence). The CDR3 contains 16 residues. The V end was cut by 1 base, the J end by 5 bases, with 15 bases between. The CDR3 region is CASSLIRGGGTGELFF. DNA for the CDR3: TGTGCCAGCAGCTTGATAAGGGGGGGAGGAACCGGGGAGCTGTTTTTT.

CDR3 residues: CASSPTRTDRNEQYF. CDR3 in DNA: TGCGCCAGCAGCCCTACCCGGACGGACAGAAACGAGCAGTACTTC. The gene calls are TRBV4-1 and TRBJ2-7; D might be TRBD1 (6 bases). Germline-derived CDR1 and CDR2 are MGHRA and YSYEKL. The CDR3 extends over 15 amino acids. V shed 4 bases and J shed 5 bases, with 18 bases lying between them.

The J gene is TRBJ1-2, the V gene TRBV29-1; 8 bases match TRBD1. CDR3 size: 12 residues. The V segment lost 6 bases and the J segment 8 bases; nucleotides outside the gene matches: 8. Germline V gene lookup returns CDR1 SQVTM and CDR2 ANQGSEA. CDR3 residues: CSVRDRGGGYTF. As DNA, the CDR3 is TGCAGCGTGCGAGACAGGGGTGGCGGCTACACCTTC.

Only a few counts were recorded for this clone. The chain employs TRBV6-2 or TRBV6-3 and TRBJ1-1; D not resolved. The germline V and J ends were trimmed by 3 bases and 3 bases, with 23 bases remaining between them. Germline V lookup: CDR1 MNHEY, CDR2 SVGEGT. The CDR3 length is 18 residues. DNA of the CDR3: TGTGCCAGCAGTTATTCAGCGGGATTACGGGAGGGCCACACTGAAGCTTTCTTT. This encodes CASSYSAGLREGHTEAFF.

The rearrangement joins TRBV12-3 or TRBV12-4 to TRBJ1-2; 7 nucleotides align to TRBD1. The trim removed 5 bases at V and 8 bases at J, leaving 8 bases unmatched. CDR3 size: 13 residues. The CDR3 sequence is CASSHRTGIGYTF. The CDR3, as DNA: TGTGCCAGCAGTCACCGGACAGGAATCGGCTACACCTTC.

The V and J genes are TRBV7-9 and TRBJ1-1; 9 nucleotides agree with TRBD1. The CDR3 length is 14 residues. The germline V gene encodes CDR1 SEHNR and CDR2 FQNEAQ (reference sequence). Losses at the gene ends were 6 bases for V and 4 bases for J; bases not matched to a gene: 6. The CDR3 spells CASSFPGQGTEAFF. CDR3 nucleotide sequence: TGTGCCAGCAGTTTCCCGGGACAGGGCACTGAAGCTTTCTTT.

V gene TRBV6-2 or TRBV6-3 combines with J gene TRBJ2-3, with D possibly being TRBD1 (6 bases). CDR1 and CDR2 (germline): MNHEY, SVGEGT. V lost 4 bases and J 0 bases, leaving 11 bases between the germline ends. CDR3 length: 15 amino acids. The CDR3 DNA reads as TGTGCCAGCAGTTGGGGGACAACTAGCACAGATACGCAGTATTTT. It specifies CASSWGTTSTDTQYF.

The chain recombines TRBV19 with TRBJ1-5; the D is unclear. From germline, CDR1 is LNHDA and CDR2 SQIVND (reference sequence). V shed 4 bases and J shed 2 bases, with 9 bases lying between them. The CDR3 is made up of 14 amino acids. The chain's CDR3 is CASSKISGNQPQHF. CDR3 nucleotides: TGTGCCAGTAGTAAAATCAGTGGCAATCAGCCCCAGCATTTT.

This CDR3 is CASSPPRGDRTEAFF. The CDR3, as DNA: TGTGCCAGCAGCCCACCCCGAGGGGACAGGACGGAAGCTTTCTTT. This rearrangement joins TRBV5-8 to TRBJ1-1, with 8 bases matching TRBD1. Unmatched junction bases numbered 13, after V lost 4 bases and J lost 8 bases. There are 15 residues in the CDR3. Germline CDR1 reads SGHTS; CDR2 reads YDEGEE.

The CDR3 protein is CATSNRERGDNTIYF. The CDR3 DNA is TGTGCCACCAGCAACCGGGAACGGGGTGACAACACCATATATTTT. This sequence joins TRBV15 and TRBJ1-3; unclear D gene. This CDR3 has 15 amino acids. Germline V lookup: CDR1 LNHNV, CDR2 YYDKDF (reference sequence). Deletions cut 4 bases from V and 7 bases from J, with 17 bases between.